The clone carrying this T cell receptor (beta chain) was observed once. This entry is derived from a study of blood T cell repertoires in COVID-19. Study-wide background: Researchers got acute and convalescent COVID-19 samples from the United States, Italy and Spain. PBMCs, B-cell-depleted T cells, or T cells were the source of the cDNA or gDNA that made up the material.

Germline values: CDR1 MNHEY, CDR2 SVGAGI. This CDR3 has 13 residues. V trimming: 6 bases; J trimming: 4 bases; junction bases outside the gene matches: 5. In the authors' workflow: Scientists estimated how many nucleated cells there were by amplifying reference gene primers. Sequencing used immunoSEQ multiplex PCR; TCRdb keeps in-frame clones, though not all of them. D and trimming were read from the DNA, whereas the V and J calls and clone size are those reported in that table. Of under 200,000 clones listed, about four fifths were seen once; the top ten hold around 7%. The specimen was peripheral blood. This clonotype was sampled from a man between 65 and 79 years old with active or convalescent COVID-19. The V and J genes are TRBV6-5 and TRBJ1-1; TRBD1 matches 7 bases. The CDR3 region has the DNA TGTGCCAGCAGCAGGGGGTCCCGCACTGAAGCTTTCTTT. It specifies CASSRGSRTEAFF.